A single sample gave rise to the 11 T cell receptor beta chains below, sequenced in a study of T cell changes during pregnancy in multiple sclerosis. Clones were read by immunoSEQ multiplex PCR, and TCRdb kept only the in-frame ones, dropping some. This table holds 70,000 to 100,000 clones, 92% found once. The material sequenced was peripheral blood, taken in the first trimester of pregnancy. Source of these receptors: a female donor with multiple sclerosis, enrolled in a pregnancy study.

The chain employs TRBV5-4 and TRBJ2-5; a weak D match, TRBD2 (6 bases). Germline V gene lookup returns CDR1 SGHNT and CDR2 YYREEE (reference sequence). CDR3 size: 15 residues. The V end lost 4 bases, the J end lost 1 base, and 14 bases lay between the germline ends. This CDR3 reads CASSGGLAPQETQYF. The CDR3 DNA follows: TGTGCCAGCAGCGGCGGTCTAGCGCCCCAAGAGACCCAGTACTTC.

The chain has TRBV19 and TRBJ2-1; D is possibly TRBD1 (5 bases). V dropped 2 bases and J dropped 3 bases, with 11 bases sitting between them. Germline assignment: CDR1 LNHDA and CDR2 SQIVND (reference sequence). The CDR3 covers 15 residues. The CDR3 DNA reads as TGTGCCAGTAGTATAATAGGGGCCGGCTACAATGAGCAGTTCTTC. Its protein is CASSIIGAGYNEQFF.

The chain is built from TRBV7-9 and TRBJ2-5; tentatively, D is TRBD2 (7 bases). Deletions cut 3 bases from V and 1 base from J, with 15 bases between. The CDR3 length is 16 residues. Per germline, CDR1 SEHNR and CDR2 FQNEAQ (reference sequence). CDR3 DNA sequence: TGTGCCAGCAGCTTCTCCTTAAGGGGGGGCCAAGAGACCCAGTACTTC. Protein product: CASSFSLRGGQETQYF.

Only one count was recorded for this clone. The chain employs TRBV7-7 and TRBJ2-5; 9 bases match TRBD2. The J segment lost 1 base and the V segment lost 7 bases, leaving 7 bases of the junction unmatched. The V gene's germline CDR1 is SSHAT and CDR2 FNYEAQ (reference sequence). The CDR3 consists of 15 residues. The DNA of the CDR3 is TGTGCCAGCAAGTCCGGGACTAGCCCCCAAGAGACCCAGTACTTC. It codes for CASKSGTSPQETQYF.

The sample holds one count of this clone. V usage is TRBV7-2 and J usage is TRBJ2-1, with 9 bases fitting TRBD2. V lost 4 bases to trimming and J lost 9 bases; unmatched junction nucleotides: 13. The V gene's germline CDR1 is SGHTA and CDR2 FQGNSA. The CDR3 totals 16 residues. CDR3 sequence: CASSSRVGSGSAEQFF. The CDR3 DNA reads as TGTGCCAGCAGCTCCAGAGTGGGTAGCGGGAGTGCTGAGCAGTTCTTC.

The chain combines TRBV19 with TRBJ2-7, with a possible D match to TRBD1 (5 bases). V was trimmed by 0 bases and J by 4 bases, leaving 13 bases between them. Germline V lookup: CDR1 LNHDA, CDR2 SQIVND (reference sequence). The CDR3 has 15 residues. CDR3 sequence: CASSIDAGMGYEQYF. CDR3 DNA: TGTGCCAGTAGTATAGATGCAGGGATGGGGTACGAGCAGTACTTC.

This clone was observed once. This chain links TRBV2 with TRBJ2-1; the match to TRBD2 covers 11 bases. The length of the CDR3 is 14 residues. The ends lost 2 bases at V and 10 bases at J; junction bases unmatched: 4. Germline values: CDR1 SNHLY, CDR2 FYNNEI. CDR3 residues: CASSELLAGAEQFF. The DNA of the CDR3 is TGTGCCAGCAGTGAATTACTAGCGGGAGCAGAGCAGTTCTTC.

CDR3 in DNA: TGCGCCAGCAGCCCCGAGGGGGACAGGTACAATGAGCAGTTCTTC. Translating it yields CASSPEGDRYNEQFF. This chain connects TRBV5-1 to TRBJ2-1; TRBD1 aligns across 8 bases. Germline assignment: CDR1 SGHRS and CDR2 YFSETQ. This CDR3 has 15 residues. V gave up 4 bases and J gave up 4 bases; unmatched junction bases: 7.

The CDR3 region has the DNA TGTGCCAGCAGCCGCGGAGGAGGGGAGCCTGGAAACACCATATATTTT. Translated, it gives CASSRGGGEPGNTIYF. The gene calls are TRBV7-6 and TRBJ1-3; tentative D call: TRBD1 (5 bases). V gave up 5 bases and J gave up 2 bases, with 16 bases separating them. The CDR3 length is 16 residues. CDR1 SGHVS and CDR2 FNYEAQ come from the germline V gene.

J is TRBJ2-1 and V is TRBV9; 11 nucleotides match TRBD2. Unmatched junction bases numbered 4, after V lost 3 bases and J lost 2 bases. CDR3 length: 16 residues. CDR1 and CDR2 from the germline V gene are SGDLS and YYNGEE. The CDR3 DNA follows: TGTGCCAGCAGCGCTAGCGGGAGGCGGACCTACAATGAGCAGTTCTTC. This sequence encodes CASSASGRRTYNEQFF. Filled out from reference TRBV9 and TRBJ2-1, the complete variable domain reads DSGVTQTPKHLITATGQRVTLRCSPRSGDLSVYWYQQSLDQGLQFLIQYYNGEERAKGNILERFSAQQFPDLHSELNLSSLELGDSALYFCASSASGRRTYNEQFFGPGTRLTVL.

This chain links TRBV7-2 with TRBJ2-1, with a possible D match to TRBD2 (6 bases). The CDR3 extends over 16 amino acids. CDR1 is SGHTA and CDR2 is FQGNSA in the germline V gene. Trimming left V 0 bases short and J 4 bases short, with 13 bases between. The CDR3 reads CASSLASPGGYNEQFF. The CDR3 nucleotides read TGTGCCAGCAGCTTAGCTAGCCCCGGAGGGTACAATGAGCAGTTCTTC.